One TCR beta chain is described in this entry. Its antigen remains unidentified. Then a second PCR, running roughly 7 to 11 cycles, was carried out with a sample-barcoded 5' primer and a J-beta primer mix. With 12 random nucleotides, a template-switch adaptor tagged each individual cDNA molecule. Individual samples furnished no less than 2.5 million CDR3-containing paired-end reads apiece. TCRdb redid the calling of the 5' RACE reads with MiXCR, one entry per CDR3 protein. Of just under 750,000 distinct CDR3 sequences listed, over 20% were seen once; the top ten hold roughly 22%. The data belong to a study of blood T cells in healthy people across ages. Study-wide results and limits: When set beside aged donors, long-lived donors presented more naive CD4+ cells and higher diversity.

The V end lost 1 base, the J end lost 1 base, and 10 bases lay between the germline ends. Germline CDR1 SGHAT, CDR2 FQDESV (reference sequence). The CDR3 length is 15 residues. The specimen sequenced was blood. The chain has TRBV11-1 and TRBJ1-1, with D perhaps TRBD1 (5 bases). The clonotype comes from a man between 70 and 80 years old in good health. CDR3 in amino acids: CASSLVDSGNTEAFF. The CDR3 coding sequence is TGTGCCAGCAGCTTAGTTGACAGCGGGAACACTGAAGCTTTCTTT.